Each of the 28 T cell receptor beta chains below was sequenced from the same sample in a study of T cell repertoires in cytomegalovirus infection. Via MiXCR, TCRdb re-called the reads, giving one row per CDR3 protein. The sample shows about 76,000 distinct CDR3 sequences, more than 3.5% of them seen only once. The sequenced sample was PBMCs. The receptors here all came from a human donor in good health (CMV status not recorded). Some clones in this sample may be carry-over from other donors' samples.

This clonotype was counted ten times or more. The chain employs TRBV7-2 and TRBJ2-3; 10 bases match TRBD2. Germline trimming cut 3 bases from V and 2 bases from J; bases unmatched to any gene: 2. The V gene's germline CDR1 is SGHTA and CDR2 FQGNSA. This CDR3 has 15 amino acids. CDR3 nucleotide sequence: TGTGCCAGCAGCTTTAGCGGGGGGCACACAGATACGCAGTATTTT. This codes for CASSFSGGHTDTQYF.

This clonotype was seen at least ten times. The genes are TRBV6-1 and TRBJ1-5, with D perhaps TRBD1 (6 bases). This CDR3 has 16 amino acids. Trimming removed 6 bases at V and 0 bases at J, with 15 bases between. From germline, CDR1 is MNHNS and CDR2 SASEGT. This chain's CDR3 is CASRNKGGTSNQPQHF. CDR3 sequence (DNA): TGTGCCAGCAGGAACAAGGGGGGGACTAGCAATCAGCCCCAGCATTTT.

This clonotype was counted at least ten times. The J gene is TRBJ1-1, the V gene TRBV6-6; D gene ambiguous. V shed 6 bases and J shed 3 bases, with 11 bases lying between them. This CDR3 region has 13 residues. CDR1 MNHNY and CDR2 SVGAGI come from the germline V gene (reference sequence). The CDR3 loop is CASRRGDHTEAFF. CDR3 in DNA: TGTGCCAGCAGACGGGGTGATCACACTGAAGCTTTCTTT.

This clonotype has ten or more counts. The chain employs TRBV6-2 or TRBV6-3 and TRBJ2-4, with 15 nucleotides matching TRBD2. V was clipped by 2 bases and J by 7 bases; unmatched bases: 0. Germline loops: CDR1 MNHEY, CDR2 SVGEGT. This CDR3 comprises 15 residues. The CDR3 DNA reads TGTGCCAGCAGTTACGGGACTAGCGGGGGGAACATTCAGTACTTC. Its translation is CASSYGTSGGNIQYF.

The sample holds many counts of this clonotype. V is TRBV20-1 and J is TRBJ1-6; 7 bases map to TRBD1. The V and J ends lost 1 base and 5 bases, in that order; junction bases with no gene match: 8. Germline V lookup: CDR1 DFQATT, CDR2 SNEGSKA (reference sequence). The CDR3 spans 16 residues. The CDR3: CSARVLAGGNNSPLHF. The CDR3 DNA follows: TGCAGTGCTAGAGTTTTGGCAGGGGGGAATAATTCACCCCTCCACTTT.

This clonotype occurred many times. The rearrangement uses TRBV20-1 and TRBJ2-3; 7 bases agree with TRBD2. Germline CDR1 reads DFQATT; CDR2 reads SNEGSKA (reference sequence). The V gene end was trimmed by 0 bases and the J gene end by 2 bases; junction bases not matched to a gene: 5. The CDR3 sequence is 15 residues long. CDR3 sequence (DNA): TGCAGTGCTAGAGATTTCGGGGGGATCACAGATACGCAGTATTTT. It translates to CSARDFGGITDTQYF.

This clonotype was counted many times. The V call is TRBV20-1, the J call TRBJ2-4, with unresolved D. Looked up from germline, CDR1 is DFQATT and CDR2 is SNEGSKA (reference sequence). This CDR3 region has 14 residues. Deletions cut 5 bases from V and 7 bases from J, with 18 bases between. The CDR3 loop reads CSAHRTRTSNIQYF. Written as DNA, the CDR3 is TGCAGTGCTCATAGGACCAGGACGAGTAACATTCAGTACTTC.

The chain recombines TRBV6-8 with TRBJ2-5, with D tentatively TRBD1 (6 bases). V was shortened by 0 bases and J by 11 bases, with 16 bases between the two germline ends. The CDR3 runs 14 residues. Germline CDR1 is MNHGY and CDR2 is SAAAGT. The CDR3 region has the DNA TGTGCCAGCAGTTACTCGGACAGTCAAGAGGCACAGTACTTC. The encoded protein is CASSYSDSQEAQYF.

This clonotype was detected ten times or more. The V call is TRBV28, the J call TRBJ2-7, with TRBD2 matching over 8 bases. This CDR3 contains 14 residues. The junction had 7 bases not matched to a gene; V was cut back by 4 bases and J by 5 bases. Looked up from germline, CDR1 is MDHEN and CDR2 is SYDVKM. The CDR3 nucleotides are TGTGCCAGCAGTTACTCCGGGACTAGACACGAGCAGTACTTC. Its translation is CASSYSGTRHEQYF.

The sample holds many counts of this clonotype. This chain connects TRBV19 to TRBJ2-7, with a possible D match to TRBD1 (6 bases). Trimming removed 6 bases at V and 2 bases at J, with 14 bases between. The length of the CDR3 is 14 residues. Germline V lookup: CDR1 LNHDA, CDR2 SQIVND (reference sequence). The CDR3 loop reads CASSHNGQTYEQYF. The CDR3, as DNA: TGTGCCAGTAGCCACAACGGACAGACCTACGAGCAGTACTTC. The full variable domain, its missing parts supplied by reference TRBV19 and TRBJ2-7, is DGGITQSPKYLFRKEGQNVTLSCEQNLNHDAMYWYRQDPGQGLRLIYYSQIVNDFQKGDIAEGYSVSREKKESFPLTVTSAQKNPTAFYLCASSHNGQTYEQYFGPGTRLTVT.

This clonotype appeared many times. The J gene is TRBJ2-1, the V gene TRBV3-1; 7 nucleotides align to TRBD1. This CDR3 contains 17 residues. The V and J ends lost 6 bases and 1 base, in that order; junction bases with no gene match: 12. Germline-derived CDR1 and CDR2 are LGHDT and YNNKEL (reference sequence). The CDR3 region is CASSQEGGRISYNEQFF. CDR3 coding DNA: TGTGCCAGCAGTCAGGAAGGGGGCAGGATTTCCTACAATGAGCAGTTCTTC.

This clonotype occurred many times. The CDR3 nucleotides are TGTGCCAGCAGTTTAGTCGACATAACGGGCGGGTACTATGGCTACACCTTC. It yields the protein CASSLVDITGGYYGYTF. The genes are TRBV12-3 or TRBV12-4 and TRBJ1-2, with unresolved D. Trimming shortened V by 1 base and J by 3 bases, and 18 bases separated the two germline ends. CDR3 length: 17 amino acids.

This clonotype was counted many times. The rearrangement uses TRBV7-8 and TRBJ2-5; TRBD1 agrees at 7 bases. The V gene end was trimmed by 1 base and the J gene end by 0 bases; junction bases not matched to a gene: 8. CDR3 size: 17 residues. Germline CDR1 SGHVS, CDR2 FQNEAQ. The CDR3 reads CASSLGPLTGHQETQYF. CDR3 nucleotides: TGTGCCAGCAGCTTAGGGCCCTTGACAGGGCACCAAGAGACCCAGTACTTC.

This clonotype occurred many times. The V gene is TRBV15, the J gene TRBJ2-5; D gene ambiguous. The CDR3 spans 14 residues. V lost 1 base, J lost 3 bases, and 9 bases lay in between. Germline V CDR1 and CDR2: LNHNV, YYDKDF (reference sequence). The CDR3: CATSRVPGKETQYF. CDR3 DNA: TGTGCCACCAGCAGAGTTCCGGGTAAAGAGACCCAGTACTTC.

This clonotype was seen many times. This chain links TRBV2 with TRBJ2-7; D not resolved. The germline V gene has CDR1 SNHLY and CDR2 FYNNEI. Trimming took 7 bases from V and 5 from J, leaving 15 bases between them. The length of the CDR3 is 13 residues. The CDR3 reads CASTNLRSHEQYF. The CDR3 DNA follows: TGTGCCAGCACCAACCTAAGGAGCCACGAGCAGTACTTC.

This clonotype has ten or more counts. The rearrangement joins TRBV7-3 to TRBJ1-1, with D uncertain. Trimming cost V 5 bases and J 1 base, with 11 bases left between them. This CDR3 has 14 residues. The germline V gene encodes CDR1 SGHTA and CDR2 FQGTGA. For the CDR3, the DNA is TGTGCCAGCAGCCCACCCCAGCAGAACACTGAAGCTTTCTTT. This sequence encodes CASSPPQQNTEAFF.

Ten or more counts support this clonotype. V is TRBV20-1 and J is TRBJ1-1; D perhaps matches TRBD1 (6 bases). V was clipped by 0 bases and J by 4 bases, with 15 bases between them. The germline V gene has CDR1 DFQATT and CDR2 SNEGSKA (reference sequence). The CDR3 spans 15 residues. In DNA, the CDR3 is TGCAGTGCTAGAGATGGGGGGCGCGGGACCACTGAAGCTTTCTTT. Translated: CSARDGGRGTTEAFF.

This clonotype was counted at least ten times. The gene calls are TRBV7-9 and TRBJ2-5, with TRBD1 identical over 10 bases. In germline, CDR1 is SEHNR, CDR2 FQNEAQ (reference sequence). This CDR3 has 15 amino acids. The J segment lost 5 bases and the V segment lost 3 bases, leaving 6 bases of the junction unmatched. CDR3 coding DNA: TGTGCCAGCAGCTTCCGGACAGGGGGTACGGAGACCCAGTACTTC. Protein: CASSFRTGGTETQYF.

This clonotype was detected ten times or more. This chain joins TRBV27 and TRBJ2-3, with 7 bases fitting TRBD2. The CDR3 totals 15 residues. Germline V CDR1 and CDR2: MNHEY, SMNVEV (reference sequence). The V gene end was trimmed by 6 bases and the J gene end by 1 base; junction bases not matched to a gene: 7. CDR3 coding DNA: TGTGCCAGCAGCCTGATTCGGGGGGGCACAGATACGCAGTATTTT. It is translated as CASSLIRGGTDTQYF.

This clonotype was seen at least ten times. The J gene is TRBJ1-5, the V gene TRBV20-1; D not certain. Germline V gene lookup returns CDR1 DFQATT and CDR2 SNEGSKA (reference sequence). Between the trimmed V and J ends, which lost 7 bases and 4 bases, there was a span of 17 bases. The CDR3 spans 14 residues. The CDR3 sequence is CSVGKIVPNQPQHF. The CDR3 nucleotides read TGCAGTGTGGGGAAGATAGTGCCTAATCAGCCCCAGCATTTT.

The sample holds many counts of this clonotype. The chain links TRBV7-8 to TRBJ2-7, with 8 positions matching TRBD1. The CDR3 has 13 amino acids. Germline CDR1 SGHVS, CDR2 FQNEAQ. V was pared by 5 bases and J by 3 bases, with 3 bases of the junction left unmatched. The chain's CDR3 is CASSNTGGYEQYF. DNA of the CDR3: TGTGCCAGCAGCAACACAGGGGGCTACGAGCAGTACTTC. Supplemented by reference TRBV7-8 and TRBJ2-7, the full variable domain reads GAGVSQSPRYKVAKRGQDVALRCDPISGHVSLFWYQQALGQGPEFLTYFQNEAQLDKSGLPSDRFFAERPEGSVSTLKIQRTQQEDSAVYLCASSNTGGYEQYFGPGTRLTVT.

This clonotype counts as medium-sized. This chain uses TRBV7-2 with TRBJ1-5, with D unclear. Looked up from germline, CDR1 is SGHTA and CDR2 is FQGNSA. The V end was cut by 4 bases, the J end by 5 bases, with 15 bases between. This CDR3 is built from 15 residues. CDR3 nucleotides: TGTGCCAGCAGCTCGGACGGCACGGCCTATCAGCCCCAGCATTTT. It encodes CASSSDGTAYQPQHF.

This clonotype has a count of ten or more. The chain links TRBV7-2 to TRBJ2-1, with 7 bases that match TRBD2. Per the germline V gene, CDR1 is SGHTA and CDR2 is FQGNSA. This CDR3 has 14 amino acids. With 5 bases clipped from V and 5 bases from J, the junction kept 6 bases outside the gene matches. This chain's CDR3 is CASSPRTSNNEQFF. The DNA for the CDR3 is TGTGCCAGCAGCCCCCGGACTAGTAACAATGAGCAGTTCTTC. Variable domain in full (rest from reference TRBV7-2 and TRBJ2-1): GAGVSQSPSNKVTEKGKDVELRCDPISGHTALYWYRQSLGQGLEFLIYFQGNSAPDKSGLPSDRFSAERTGGSVSTLTIQRTQQEDSAVYLCASSPRTSNNEQFFGPGTRLTVL.

This clonotype was seen a few times. The chain combines TRBV7-2 with TRBJ2-2; D ambiguous. CDR3 length equals 14 residues. The ends were cut back, 5 bases at V and 8 bases at J, with 15 bases in the middle. The germline V gene encodes CDR1 SGHTA and CDR2 FQGNSA. Written as DNA, the CDR3 is TGTGCCAGCAGCCGTTCGGTCGACGGGGGGGAGCTGTTTTTT. Encoded protein: CASSRSVDGGELFF.

This clonotype was counted at least ten times. The V gene is TRBV9, the J gene TRBJ1-1; tentative D call: TRBD1 (6 bases). Trimming pared 4 bases from V and 4 bases from J, leaving 14 bases between. The CDR3 is 14 amino acids. The germline V gene has CDR1 SGDLS and CDR2 YYNGEE. The CDR3 protein is CASSKGRGSTEAFF. The CDR3, as DNA: TGTGCCAGCAGCAAGGGCAGGGGCTCCACTGAAGCTTTCTTT.

Many counts were recorded for this clonotype. The V gene is TRBV12-3 or TRBV12-4, the J gene TRBJ1-5; D is uncertain. Trimming cost V 3 bases and J 1 base, with 10 bases left between them. The CDR3 contains 15 residues. The CDR3 reads CASSLQRRSNQPQHF. In DNA form, the CDR3 reads TGTGCCAGCAGTTTGCAGCGAAGGAGCAATCAGCCCCAGCATTTT.

This clonotype was picked up many times. The chain carries TRBV6-1 and TRBJ1-1; D call uncertain. Germline V gene data show CDR1 as MNHNS and CDR2 as SASEGT. Trimming removed 5 bases from V and 4 bases from J, with 8 bases in between. The length of the CDR3 is 12 residues. CDR3 bases: TGTGCCAGCAGTCCAAAGACCACTGAAGCTTTCTTT. It encodes CASSPKTTEAFF.

This clonotype has a count of ten or more. The chain carries TRBV7-2 and TRBJ1-1, with TRBD1 matching over 8 bases. The V segment lost 2 bases and the J segment 4 bases; nucleotides outside the gene matches: 12. Germline CDR1 is SGHTA and CDR2 is FQGNSA. The CDR3 runs 17 residues. In nucleotides, the CDR3 is TGTGCCAGCAGCTTAAACCCCACGGCAGGGGGCGGCACTGAAGCTTTCTTT. Translation: CASSLNPTAGGGTEAFF.